Each of the 21 T cell receptor beta chains below was sequenced from the same sample in a study of identical twins. One entry per CDR3 protein, called by TCRdb with MiXCR from the 5' RACE reads. This sample has 200,000 to 250,000 distinct CDR3 sequences, with 5.5% to 7% found just once. These same records also appear under a second study, on yellow fever vaccine responses in identical twins.

The sequencing input was memory (CD45RO+) T cells sorted from blood. The receptors here all came from a woman between 18 and 30 years old in good health.

This clonotype was observed a few times. This chain joins TRBV12-3 or TRBV12-4 and TRBJ2-2; D gene ambiguous. This CDR3 has 16 amino acids. Trimming stripped 4 bases from V and 5 bases from J, with 17 bases between. This chain's CDR3 is CASSYSGTARTGELFF. DNA of the CDR3: TGTGCCAGCAGTTATTCTGGCACAGCGAGGACCGGGGAGCTGTTTTTT.

This clonotype has only a few counts. This chain connects TRBV20-1 to TRBJ1-1; TRBD1 matches at 10 bases. The ends lost 1 base at V and 4 bases at J; junction bases unmatched: 12. The CDR3 contains 17 residues. Germline V gene data show CDR1 as DFQATT and CDR2 as SNEGSKA (reference sequence). The CDR3 DNA is TGCAGTGCTAGAGCTCAGACAGGGGGCGGTTTCGGCACTGAAGCTTTCTTT. It is translated as CSARAQTGGGFGTEAFF.

The chain couples TRBV5-1 to TRBJ2-1, with D perhaps matching TRBD2 (7 bases). V gave up 0 bases and J gave up 8 bases, with 15 bases separating them. The length of the CDR3 is 15 residues. Germline CDR1 SGHRS, CDR2 YFSETQ. In DNA form, the CDR3 reads TGCGCCAGCAGCTTGGGGGGGAGGGGGGTCGATGAGCAGTTCTTC. It encodes CASSLGGRGVDEQFF.

This clonotype was counted between two and nine times. J is TRBJ2-3 and V is TRBV24-1; 7 nucleotides agree with TRBD2. This CDR3 has 15 residues. CDR1 and CDR2 (germline): KGHDR, SFDVKD. V gave up 1 base and J gave up 1 base; unmatched junction bases: 1. The CDR3 region has the DNA TGTGCCACCAGTGATTTTGCGGGAGGCACAGATACGCAGTATTTT. Translation: CATSDFAGGTDTQYF.

This clonotype was picked up many times. J is TRBJ2-1 and V is TRBV5-1; D is unresolved. Deletions cut 4 bases from V and 1 base from J, with 15 bases between. The CDR3 is 16 residues long. Germline CDR1 and CDR2: SGHRS and YFSETQ. The CDR3 sequence: CASSATPSDSYNEQFF. Here the CDR3 DNA reads TGCGCCAGCAGCGCGACGCCGAGCGATTCCTACAATGAGCAGTTCTTC.

This clonotype was picked up a small number of times. J is TRBJ1-5 and V is TRBV28; D is possibly TRBD1 (6 bases). The germline V and J ends were trimmed by 6 bases and 6 bases, with 24 bases remaining between them. Germline values: CDR1 MDHEN, CDR2 SYDVKM. This CDR3 is 17 amino acids long. CDR3 amino acids: CASSPTQTGLYSQPQHF. As DNA, the CDR3 is TGTGCCAGCAGCCCAACCCAGACAGGTCTGTATAGTCAGCCCCAGCATTTT.

In the case of this clonotype: A much larger clone lies a single base off, so this may be a read error. V and J are TRBV20-1 and TRBJ2-7; either TRBD1 or TRBD2 may fit D (5 bases each). This CDR3 comprises 14 residues. The V end lost 5 bases, the J end lost 2 bases, and 16 bases lay between the germline ends. Germline values: CDR1 DFQATT, CDR2 SNEGSKA (reference sequence). As DNA, the CDR3 is TGCAGTGCTGAGGGGTACTCGAGCCCCTACGAGCAGTACTTC. Its protein product is CSAEGYSSPYEQYF.

This clonotype was seen many times. The V call is TRBV3-1, the J call TRBJ1-2; TRBD1 matches 7 bases. Germline loops: CDR1 LGHDT, CDR2 YNNKEL (reference sequence). V shed 4 bases and J 7 bases; nucleotides not matched to a gene: 12. This CDR3 is 15 amino acids long. CDR3 amino acids: CASSPRGQATVGYTF. The CDR3 DNA reads as TGTGCCAGCAGCCCCCGCGGACAGGCGACTGTTGGCTACACCTTC.

This clonotype was recorded at least ten times. The rearrangement joins TRBV5-1 to TRBJ2-1; D not certain. This CDR3 is built from 14 residues. Trimming left V 4 bases short and J 0 bases short, with 8 bases between. Germline V gene data show CDR1 as SGHRS and CDR2 as YFSETQ. This chain's CDR3 is CASSDPSSYNEQFF. CDR3 DNA: TGCGCCAGCAGCGACCCCAGCTCCTACAATGAGCAGTTCTTC.

The sample holds a few counts of this clonotype. The genes are TRBV29-1 and TRBJ2-1; no definite D call. V lost 3 bases to trimming and J lost 6 bases, with 6 bases between them. CDR1 is SQVTM and CDR2 is ANQGSEA in the germline V gene. The CDR3 has 11 amino acids. The CDR3 protein is CSVDWLNEQFF. The DNA of the CDR3 is TGCAGCGTTGACTGGCTCAATGAGCAGTTCTTC.

This clonotype was seen many times. The chain recombines TRBV7-9 with TRBJ2-1; D ambiguous. Trimming left V 4 bases short and J 0 bases short, with 10 bases between. The CDR3 contains 15 residues. CDR1 SEHNR and CDR2 FQNEAQ come from the germline V gene (reference sequence). The CDR3 spells CASSSDWGSYNEQFF. The CDR3 DNA sequence: TGTGCCAGCAGCTCCGACTGGGGCTCCTACAATGAGCAGTTCTTC. Based on the CDR3 plus reference TRBV7-9 and TRBJ2-1, the full variable domain is DTGVSQNPRHKITKRGQNVTFRCDPISEHNRLYWYRQTLGQGPEFLTYFQNEAQLEKSRLLSDRFSAERPKGSFSTLEIQRTEQGDSAMYLCASSSDWGSYNEQFFGPGTRLTVL.

This clonotype has only a few counts. The CDR3 nucleotides read TGTGCCAGCAGTCCCTCGGACAGGGAGAAGACCCAGTACTTC. Translation: CASSPSDREKTQYF. The V call is TRBV6-5, the J call TRBJ2-5, with TRBD1 identical over 8 bases. This CDR3 spans 14 amino acids. CDR1 is MNHEY, CDR2 SVGAGI, per germline. V shed 5 bases, J shed 6 bases, and the junction held 8 bases outside the gene matches.

This clonotype has ten or more counts. The chain is built from TRBV12-3 or TRBV12-4 and TRBJ1-1, with 9 bases fitting TRBD1. The V and J ends lost 5 bases and 2 bases, in that order; junction bases with no gene match: 6. This CDR3 comprises 15 residues. CDR3 sequence (DNA): TGTGCCAGCAGTAAAGGGGACAGGGTAAACACTGAAGCTTTCTTT. Protein sequence: CASSKGDRVNTEAFF.

Here the CDR3 reads CSVKPGGAKEQYF. CDR3 nucleotides: TGCAGCGTGAAACCGGGGGGGGCGAAGGAGCAGTACTTC. The chain combines TRBV29-1 with TRBJ2-7; 8 nucleotides line up with TRBD2. V lost 6 bases and J lost 7; bases outside the gene matches: 11. Looked up from germline, CDR1 is SQVTM and CDR2 is ANQGSEA. CDR3 length equals 13 residues.

This clonotype was observed at least ten times. This rearrangement joins TRBV10-3 to TRBJ2-3, with 8 bases identical to TRBD1. The CDR3 has 15 residues. The V gene's germline CDR1 is ENHRY and CDR2 SYGVKD. The V segment lost 5 bases and the J segment 3 bases; nucleotides outside the gene matches: 7. The CDR3 sequence: CAISPDRGETDTQYF. The DNA for the CDR3 is TGTGCCATCAGTCCAGACAGGGGTGAGACAGATACGCAGTATTTT.

This clonotype appeared many times. The chain is built from TRBV7-9 and TRBJ2-2, with D possibly being TRBD1 (5 bases). Trimming removed 7 bases from V and 2 bases from J, with 14 bases in between. Germline loops: CDR1 SEHNR, CDR2 FQNEAQ (reference sequence). The CDR3 extends over 15 amino acids. The CDR3 region has the DNA TGTGCCAGCAAGTCCCAGGGTTTCAACACCGGGGAGCTGTTTTTT. It yields the protein CASKSQGFNTGELFF.

CDR3 coding DNA: TGTGCCAGCAGCCATGAGGGAGGGATCACAGATACGCAGTATTTT. It yields the protein CASSHEGGITDTQYF. This chain joins TRBV12-3 or TRBV12-4 and TRBJ2-3; 7 positions agree with TRBD2. This CDR3 spans 15 amino acids. V was pared by 6 bases and J by 2 bases, with 8 bases of the junction left unmatched.

This clonotype was counted between two and nine times. The chain joins TRBV7-9 to TRBJ2-3, with D maybe TRBD2 (6 bases). Looked up from germline, CDR1 is SEHNR and CDR2 is FQNEAQ (reference sequence). V lost 5 bases and J lost 6, with 21 bases in between. The CDR3 is 16 residues long. In DNA, the CDR3 is TGTGCCAGCAGCCAGTCGGGACTTTTAGATGTGGATACGCAGTATTTT. Its translation is CASSQSGLLDVDTQYF. The whole variable domain, remainder taken from reference TRBV7-9 and TRBJ2-3, is DTGVSQNPRHKITKRGQNVTFRCDPISEHNRLYWYRQTLGQGPEFLTYFQNEAQLEKSRLLSDRFSAERPKGSFSTLEIQRTEQGDSAMYLCASSQSGLLDVDTQYFGPGTRLTVL.

This clonotype was seen repeatedly, ten times or more. The rearrangement links TRBV4-1 to TRBJ2-7, with 9 nucleotides matching TRBD2. The CDR3 extends over 16 amino acids. The ends lost 1 base at V and 4 bases at J; junction bases unmatched: 8. The germline CDR1 and CDR2 sequences are MGHRA and YSYEKL. CDR3 DNA sequence: TGCGCCAGCAGCCAAGTCTTTAGCGGGAGTGGGTACGAGCAGTACTTC. This codes for CASSQVFSGSGYEQYF.

This clonotype was counted ten times or more. The chain links TRBV7-8 to TRBJ2-7; D remains ambiguous. V shed 5 bases and J shed 0 bases, with 11 bases lying between them. In germline, CDR1 is SGHVS, CDR2 FQNEAQ. This CDR3 is built from 14 residues. CDR3 amino acids: CASSPARSSYEQYV. For the CDR3, the DNA is TGTGCCAGCAGCCCAGCGAGGTCCTCCTACGAGCAGTACGTC.

This clonotype was counted at least ten times. The rearrangement joins TRBV5-5 to TRBJ1-1, with D possibly TRBD1 on 6 matching bases. The CDR3 is made up of 12 amino acids. Trimming left V 4 bases short and J 5 bases short, with 9 bases between. CDR1 and CDR2 (germline): SGHKS, YYEKEE (reference sequence). The CDR3 protein is CASSPQGTEAFF. DNA of the CDR3: TGTGCCAGCAGCCCGCAGGGGACTGAAGCTTTCTTT.